The present T cell receptor beta chain was sequenced within a study of shared clonotypes between healthy human individuals. The CDR3 has 14 residues. Trimming took 2 bases from V and 10 from J, leaving 12 bases between them. CDR1 MGHRA and CDR2 YSYEKL come from the germline V gene. Sequenced by immunoSEQ multiplex PCR; TCRdb stores in-frame clones only, minus some. The sample holds some 1 million clones, about 75% seen once. Input material: memory CD4+ T cells sorted from blood. Subset of the sample: CD45RA-negative fraction. The TCR was taken from a man aged 18 to 29 in good health. The rearrangement links TRBV4-1 to TRBJ1-6, with D unclear. The CDR3 DNA is TGCGCCAGCAGCCAACAGGTTTCAGGATCACCCCTCCACTTT. It translates to CASSQQVSGSPLHF.